Listed here are 10 T cell receptor beta chains from one sample, sequenced in a study of cytomegalovirus exposure and HLA in healthy donors. Primers: 60 Vbeta forward and 13 Jbeta reverse. The assay was immunoSEQ multiplex PCR, and TCRdb's table has in-frame clones only and misses some. The table lists hundreds of thousands of clones, approximately 84% of them singletons, with about 0.25% in the top ten. The sequenced sample was PBMCs. These receptor sequences come from a girl under 10 years old in good health and CMV-seronegative.

This clone was observed a handful of times. This chain connects TRBV7-3 to TRBJ2-7; 7 bases fit TRBD2. Germline V gene data show CDR1 as SGHTA and CDR2 as FQGTGA. V lost 5 bases to trimming and J lost 0 bases; unmatched junction nucleotides: 4. The CDR3 covers 14 residues. The CDR3 loop reads CASSPGTNSYEQYF. For the CDR3, the DNA is TGTGCCAGCAGCCCCGGGACTAACTCCTACGAGCAGTACTTC.

The CDR3 DNA is TGTGCCAGCAGCGGTATTCCAGGGAGGGCTGAAGCTTTCTTT. As protein: CASSGIPGRAEAFF. This rearrangement joins TRBV11-2 to TRBJ1-1; D might be TRBD1 (5 bases). The CDR3 extends over 14 amino acids. CDR1 and CDR2 (germline): SGHAT, FQNNGV. Trimming took 5 bases from V and 6 from J, leaving 16 bases between them.

The chain combines TRBV6-1 with TRBJ2-1; the D is unclear. Germline loops: CDR1 MNHNS, CDR2 SASEGT. The CDR3 covers 14 residues. V was cut by 6 bases and J by 9 bases, with 18 bases left in between. The CDR3 reads CASRAASGIGEQFF. The CDR3 nucleotides read TGTGCCAGCAGGGCGGCTAGTGGTATTGGTGAGCAGTTCTTC.

The chain joins TRBV5-4 to TRBJ2-1; 13 nucleotides agree with TRBD2. Per germline, CDR1 SGHNT and CDR2 YYREEE (reference sequence). The V segment lost 4 bases and the J segment 5 bases; nucleotides outside the gene matches: 3. The CDR3 is made up of 15 amino acids. The CDR3 sequence: CASSPLAGGHNEQFF. CDR3 sequence (DNA): TGTGCCAGCAGCCCACTAGCGGGGGGGCACAATGAGCAGTTCTTC. Combining the CDR3 with reference TRBV5-4 and TRBJ2-1 gives the whole variable domain ETGVTQSPTHLIKTRGQQVTLRCSSQSGHNTVSWYQQALGQGPQFIFQYYREEENGRGNFPPRFSGLQFPNYSSELNVNALELDDSALYLCASSPLAGGHNEQFFGPGTRLTVL.

The chain uses TRBV6-5 and TRBJ1-1, with D possibly TRBD1 on 6 matching bases. The germline V and J ends were trimmed by 8 bases and 0 bases, with 16 bases remaining between them. Germline V gives CDR1 MNHEY, CDR2 SVGAGI. The CDR3 covers 15 residues. This CDR3 is CASQTGPRMNTEAFF. The DNA for the CDR3 is TGTGCCAGCCAGACAGGTCCCCGAATGAACACTGAAGCTTTCTTT.

The J gene is TRBJ1-2, the V gene TRBV19, with D possibly TRBD1 on 6 matching bases. Trimming shortened V by 0 bases and J by 4 bases, and 12 bases separated the two germline ends. Germline CDR1 LNHDA, CDR2 SQIVND (reference sequence). This CDR3 is built from 15 residues. Here the CDR3 reads CASSIDSTGPYGYTF. CDR3 sequence (DNA): TGTGCCAGTAGTATAGATTCAACAGGGCCCTATGGCTACACCTTC.

The rearrangement links TRBV29-1 to TRBJ2-1, with TRBD1 identical over 8 bases. Unmatched junction bases numbered 6, after V lost 4 bases and J lost 4 bases. Germline V gene lookup returns CDR1 SQVTM and CDR2 ANQGSEA. The CDR3 is 14 amino acids. CDR3: CSVGRTGWYNEQFF. The DNA for the CDR3 is TGCAGCGTTGGGAGGACAGGGTGGTACAATGAGCAGTTCTTC.

CDR3 nucleotide sequence: TGTGCCATCAGCCCGACTAGCGGGATGGGAGTTGATACGCAGTATTTT. Translating it yields CAISPTSGMGVDTQYF. The chain is built from TRBV10-3 and TRBJ2-3, with TRBD2 matching over 11 bases. Losses at the gene ends were 6 bases for V and 6 bases for J; bases not matched to a gene: 11. This CDR3 comprises 16 residues. From germline, CDR1 is ENHRY and CDR2 SYGVKD.

The chain carries TRBV7-8 and TRBJ2-3; TRBD2 matches 7 bases. V lost 6 bases and J lost 2; bases outside the gene matches: 8. This CDR3 has 15 amino acids. CDR1 and CDR2 (germline): SGHVS, FQNEAQ. DNA for the CDR3: TGTGCCAGCAGACAAACTAGCGTCCACACAGATACGCAGTATTTT. Its translation is CASRQTSVHTDTQYF.

This sequence joins TRBV4-1 and TRBJ2-3; tentatively, D is TRBD2 (7 bases). The CDR3 spans 18 residues. The V gene lost 0 bases and the J gene lost 0 bases, with 16 bases spanning the gap. CDR1 and CDR2 from the germline V gene are MGHRA and YSYEKL. The CDR3 region is CASSQERIGGASTDTQYF. CDR3 sequence (DNA): TGCGCCAGCAGCCAAGAAAGGATAGGGGGGGCAAGCACAGATACGCAGTATTTT.